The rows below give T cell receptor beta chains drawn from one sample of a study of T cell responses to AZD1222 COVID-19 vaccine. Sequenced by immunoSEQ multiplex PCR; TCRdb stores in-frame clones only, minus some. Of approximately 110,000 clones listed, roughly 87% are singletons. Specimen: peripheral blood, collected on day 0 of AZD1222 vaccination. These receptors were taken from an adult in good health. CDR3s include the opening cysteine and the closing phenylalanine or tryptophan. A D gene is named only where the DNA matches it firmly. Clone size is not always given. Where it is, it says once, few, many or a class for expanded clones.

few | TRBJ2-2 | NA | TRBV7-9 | CASSFSPAGTGELFF | TGTGCCAGCAGCTTTTCCCCTGCCGGGACCGGGGAGCTGTTTTTT
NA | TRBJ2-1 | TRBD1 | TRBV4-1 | CASSQYWTGGTYNEQFF | TGCGCCAGCAGCCAGTACTGGACAGGGGGCACCTACAATGAGCAGTTCTTC
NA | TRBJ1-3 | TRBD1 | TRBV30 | CAWSRDRASGNTIYF | TGTGCCTGGAGCAGGGACAGGGCTTCTGGAAACACCATATATTTT
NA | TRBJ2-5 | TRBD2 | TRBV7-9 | CASSKTSAQETQYF | TGTGCCAGCAGCAAGACTAGCGCTCAAGAGACCCAGTACTTC
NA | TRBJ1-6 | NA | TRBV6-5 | CASSRAGNSPLHF | TGTGCCAGCAGCAGGGCAGGCAATTCACCCCTCCACTTT
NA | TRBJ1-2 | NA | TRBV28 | CASSSRTANYGYTF | TGTGCCAGCAGTTCCCGGACGGCGAACTATGGCTACACCTTC
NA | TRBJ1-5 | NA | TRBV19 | CASSIVLNNQPQHF | TGTGCCAGTAGTATCGTACTGAACAATCAGCCCCAGCATTTT
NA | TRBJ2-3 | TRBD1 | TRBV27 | CASSQRQGSDTQYF | TGTGCCAGCAGTCAAAGACAGGGTTCAGATACGCAGTATTTT
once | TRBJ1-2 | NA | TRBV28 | CASSRGSRGYTF | TGTGCCAGCTCTCGGGGGTCTCGTGGCTACACCTTC
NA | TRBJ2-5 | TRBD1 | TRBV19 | CATRDRRGETQYF | TGTGCCACTCGGGACAGGCGGGGAGAGACCCAGTACTTC
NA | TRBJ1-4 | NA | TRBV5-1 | CASHVGGSSEKLFF | TGCGCCAGCCACGTGGGGGGGTCGAGTGAAAAACTGTTTTTT
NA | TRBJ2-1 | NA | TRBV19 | CASSILGTPLANEQFF | TGTGCCAGTAGTATACTGGGGACTCCCTTAGCCAATGAGCAGTTCTTC
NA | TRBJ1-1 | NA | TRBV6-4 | CASSAVGGNTEAFF | TGTGCCAGCAGTGCCGTAGGAGGGAACACTGAAGCTTTCTTT
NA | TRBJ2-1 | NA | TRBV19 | CASSIEPSPTWGEQFF | TGTGCCAGTAGTATAGAACCTAGCCCAACCTGGGGAGAGCAGTTCTTC
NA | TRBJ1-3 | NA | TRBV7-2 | CASSSWGTSGNTIYF | TGTGCCAGCAGCTCATGGGGGACCTCTGGAAACACCATATATTTT
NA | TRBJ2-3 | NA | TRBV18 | CASSPPSATTYTDTQYF | TGTGCCAGCTCACCACCGTCCGCGACGACCTACACAGATACGCAGTATTTT
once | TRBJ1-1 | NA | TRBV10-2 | CASSSGEGSSGAEAFF | TGCGCCAGCAGTTCTGGTGAGGGGTCATCGGGGGCTGAAGCTTTCTTT
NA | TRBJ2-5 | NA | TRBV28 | CASGRETQYF | TGTGCCAGCGGACGAGAGACCCAGTACTTC
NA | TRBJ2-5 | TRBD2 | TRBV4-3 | CASSQDGSGGQETQYF | TGCGCCAGCAGCCAAGATGGGAGCGGGGGACAAGAGACCCAGTACTTC
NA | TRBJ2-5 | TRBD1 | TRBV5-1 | CASRDREETQYF | TGCGCCAGCCGGGACAGGGAAGAGACCCAGTACTTC
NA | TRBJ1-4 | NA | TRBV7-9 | CASSLVSGDEKLFF | TGTGCCAGCAGCTTAGTCAGCGGGGATGAAAAACTGTTTTTT
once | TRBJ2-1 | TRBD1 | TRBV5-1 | CASSPLRTGGHLTYNEQFF | TGCGCCAGCAGCCCCCTCCGGACAGGGGGCCATTTAACCTACAATGAACAGTTCTTC
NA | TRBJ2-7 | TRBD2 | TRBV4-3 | CASSQAGGRARGSSYEQYF | TGCGCCAGCAGCCAAGCGGGCGGGAGGGCCCGGGGAAGCTCCTACGAGCAGTACTTC
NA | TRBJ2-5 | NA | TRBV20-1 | CSAQHQETQYF | TGCAGTGCCCAACACCAAGAGACCCAGTACTTC
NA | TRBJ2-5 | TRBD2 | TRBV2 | CASSEVASLAALQETQYF | TGTGCCAGCAGTGAAGTAGCTTCCCTAGCGGCACTCCAAGAGACCCAGTACTTC
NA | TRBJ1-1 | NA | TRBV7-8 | CASSARDRLNTEAFF | TGTGCCAGCAGCGCACGCGACAGATTGAACACTGAAGCTTTCTTT
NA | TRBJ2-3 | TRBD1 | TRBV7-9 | CASSAPGTGVIDTQYF | TGTGCCAGCAGCGCCCCCGGGACAGGGGTGATAGATACGCAGTATTTT
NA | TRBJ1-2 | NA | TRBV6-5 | CASSAHSGPPSGYTF | TGTGCCAGCAGCGCACACTCGGGCCCGCCCTCGGGCTACACCTTC
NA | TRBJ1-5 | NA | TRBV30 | CAWSVQEGYSNQPQHF | TGTGCCTGGAGTGTACAGGAAGGCTATAGCAATCAGCCCCAGCATTTT
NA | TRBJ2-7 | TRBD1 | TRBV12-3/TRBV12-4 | CASRIGQGYEQYF | TGTGCCAGCAGGATCGGACAGGGCTACGAGCAGTACTTC
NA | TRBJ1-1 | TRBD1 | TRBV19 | CASSRDRGPEAFF | TGTGCCAGTAGTCGCGACAGGGGACCTGAAGCTTTCTTT
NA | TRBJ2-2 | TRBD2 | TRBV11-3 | CASTLSGGRGELFF | TGTGCCAGCACCCTTTCGGGGGGTAGGGGGGAGCTGTTTTTT
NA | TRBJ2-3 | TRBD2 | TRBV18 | CASSPMAVLAGADTQYF | TGTGCCAGCTCACCAATGGCGGTCTTAGCGGGAGCGGATACGCAGTATTTT
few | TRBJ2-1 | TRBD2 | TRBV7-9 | CASSLGSGDYNEQFF | TGTGCCAGCAGCTTAGGTAGCGGGGACTACAATGAGCAGTTCTTC
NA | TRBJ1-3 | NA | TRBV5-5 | CASSLRQTQQGNTIYF | TGTGCCAGCAGCTTACGGCAGACACAGCAAGGAAACACCATATATTTT
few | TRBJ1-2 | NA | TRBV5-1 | CASSLESVSYGYTF | TGCGCCAGCAGCTTGGAGTCTGTCTCCTATGGCTACACCTTC
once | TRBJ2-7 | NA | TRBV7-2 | CASSLVGVVSYEQYF | TGTGCCAGCAGCTTAGTGGGTGTGGTCAGCTACGAGCAGTACTTC
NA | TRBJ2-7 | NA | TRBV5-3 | CARSFKGRRPYEQYF | TGTGCCAGAAGCTTCAAGGGTCGCCGACCCTACGAGCAGTACTTC
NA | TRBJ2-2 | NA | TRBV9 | CASSDRDRDTGELFF | TGTGCCAGCAGCGACCGGGACCGTGACACCGGGGAGCTGTTTTTT
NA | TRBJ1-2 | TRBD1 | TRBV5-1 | CASSPQGAHNYGYTF | TGCGCCAGCAGCCCACAGGGGGCCCATAACTATGGCTACACCTTC
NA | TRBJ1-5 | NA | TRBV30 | CAWSIADNQPQHF | TGTGCCTGGAGTATTGCTGATAATCAGCCCCAGCATTTT
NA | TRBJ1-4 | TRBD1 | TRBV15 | CATSRDREGNEKLFF | TGTGCCACCAGCAGGGACAGGGAGGGTAATGAAAAACTGTTTTTT
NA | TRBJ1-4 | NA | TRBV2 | CASRVERGFEKLFF | TGTGCCAGCAGGGTCGAGAGGGGCTTTGAAAAACTGTTTTTT
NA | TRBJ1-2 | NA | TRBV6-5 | CASSPLDGNGYTF | TGTGCCAGCAGTCCCTTGGACGGGAATGGCTACACCTTC
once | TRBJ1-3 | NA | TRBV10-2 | CASLAGNTIYF | TGCGCCAGCCTCGCTGGAAACACCATATATTTT
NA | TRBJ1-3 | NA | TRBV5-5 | CASSLRLVGGSGNTIYF | TGTGCCAGCAGCTTGCGGTTAGTGGGGGGCTCTGGAAACACCATATATTTT
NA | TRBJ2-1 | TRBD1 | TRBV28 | CASSLVDRGVRGNEQFF | TGTGCCAGCAGTTTAGTAGACAGGGGAGTTCGTGGCAATGAGCAGTTCTTC
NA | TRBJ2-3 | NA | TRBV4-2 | CASSDGGTSLTDTQYF | TGTGCCAGCAGCGACGGAGGTACATCCCTCACAGATACGCAGTATTTT